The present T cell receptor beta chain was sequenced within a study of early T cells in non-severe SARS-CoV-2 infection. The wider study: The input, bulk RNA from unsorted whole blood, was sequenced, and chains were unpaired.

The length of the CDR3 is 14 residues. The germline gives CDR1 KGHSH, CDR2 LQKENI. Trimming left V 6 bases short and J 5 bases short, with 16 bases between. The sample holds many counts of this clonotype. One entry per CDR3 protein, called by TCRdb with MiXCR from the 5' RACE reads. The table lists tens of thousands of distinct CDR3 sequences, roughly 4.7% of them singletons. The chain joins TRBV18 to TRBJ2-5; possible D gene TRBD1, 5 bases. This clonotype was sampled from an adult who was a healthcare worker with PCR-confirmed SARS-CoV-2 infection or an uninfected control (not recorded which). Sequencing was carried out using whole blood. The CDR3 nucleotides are TGTGCCAGCTCTCGAATCAGGGCTCGGGAGACCCAGTACTTC. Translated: CASSRIRARETQYF.